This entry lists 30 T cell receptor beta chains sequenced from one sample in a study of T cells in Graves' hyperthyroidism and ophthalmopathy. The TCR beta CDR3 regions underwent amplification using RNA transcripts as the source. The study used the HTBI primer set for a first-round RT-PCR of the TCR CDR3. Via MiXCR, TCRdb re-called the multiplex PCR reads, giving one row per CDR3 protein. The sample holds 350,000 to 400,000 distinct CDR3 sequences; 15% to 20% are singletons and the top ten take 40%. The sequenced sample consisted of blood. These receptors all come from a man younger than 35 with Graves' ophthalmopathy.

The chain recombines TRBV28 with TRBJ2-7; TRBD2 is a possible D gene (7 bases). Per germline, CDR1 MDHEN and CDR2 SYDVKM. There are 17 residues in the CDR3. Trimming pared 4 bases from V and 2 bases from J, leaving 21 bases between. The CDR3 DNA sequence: TGTGCCAGCAGTTCCAGGCTAGGGGGGGTCAGAACCTACGAGCAGTACTTC. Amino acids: CASSSRLGGVRTYEQYF.

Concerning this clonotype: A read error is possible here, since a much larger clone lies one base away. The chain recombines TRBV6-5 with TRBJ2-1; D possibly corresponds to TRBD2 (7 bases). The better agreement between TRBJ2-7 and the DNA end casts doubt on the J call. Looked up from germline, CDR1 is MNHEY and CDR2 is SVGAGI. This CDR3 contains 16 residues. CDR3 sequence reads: CASSYSKGGAYNEQYF. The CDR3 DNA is TGTGCCAGCAGTTACTCGAAAGGGGGGGCCTACAATGAGCAGTACTTC.

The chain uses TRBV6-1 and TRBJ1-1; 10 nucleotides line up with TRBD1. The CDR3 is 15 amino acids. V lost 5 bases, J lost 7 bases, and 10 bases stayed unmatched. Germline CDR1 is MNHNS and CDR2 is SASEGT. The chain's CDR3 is CASSPWTGGLSEAFF. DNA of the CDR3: TGTGCCAGCAGTCCCTGGACAGGGGGACTAAGTGAAGCTTTCTTT.

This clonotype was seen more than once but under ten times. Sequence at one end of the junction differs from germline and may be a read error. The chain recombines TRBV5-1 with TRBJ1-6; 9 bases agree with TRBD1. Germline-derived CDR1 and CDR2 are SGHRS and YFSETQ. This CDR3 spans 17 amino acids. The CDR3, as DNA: TGTGCCAGCAGCTCCCCTCCGACAGGGGGAGCTAATTCACCCCTCCACTTT. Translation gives CASSSPPTGGANSPLHF.

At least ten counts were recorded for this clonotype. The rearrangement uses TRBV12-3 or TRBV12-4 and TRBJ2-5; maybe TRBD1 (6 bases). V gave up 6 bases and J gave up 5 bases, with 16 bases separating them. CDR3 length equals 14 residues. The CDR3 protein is CASSRTTGVETQYF. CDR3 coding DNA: TGTGCCAGCAGCCGAACGACAGGTGTCGAGACCCAGTACTTC.

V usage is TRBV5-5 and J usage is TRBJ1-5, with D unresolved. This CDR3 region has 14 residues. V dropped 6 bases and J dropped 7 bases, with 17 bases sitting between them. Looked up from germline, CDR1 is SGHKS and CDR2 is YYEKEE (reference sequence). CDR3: CASNPMGLGQPQHF. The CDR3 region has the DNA TGTGCCAGCAACCCAATGGGCTTGGGGCAGCCCCAGCATTTT.

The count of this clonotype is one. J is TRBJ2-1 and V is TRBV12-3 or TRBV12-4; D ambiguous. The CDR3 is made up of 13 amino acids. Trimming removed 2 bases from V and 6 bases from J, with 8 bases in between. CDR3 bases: TGTGCCAGCAGTTTACATTCTCCCAATGAGCAGTTCTTC. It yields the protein CASSLHSPNEQFF.

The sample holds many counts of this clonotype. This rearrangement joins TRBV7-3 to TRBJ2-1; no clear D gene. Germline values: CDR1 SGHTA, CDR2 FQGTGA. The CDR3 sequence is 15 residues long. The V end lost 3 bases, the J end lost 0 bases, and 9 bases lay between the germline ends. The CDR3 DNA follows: TGTGCCAGCAGCTTGAAGGTAACCTCCTACAATGAGCAGTTCTTC. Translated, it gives CASSLKVTSYNEQFF. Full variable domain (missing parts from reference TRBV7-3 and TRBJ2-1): GAGVSQTPSNKVTEKGKYVELRCDPISGHTALYWYRQSLGQGPEFLIYFQGTGAADDSGLPNDRFFAVRPEGSVSTLKIQRTERGDSAVYLCASSLKVTSYNEQFFGPGTRLTVL.

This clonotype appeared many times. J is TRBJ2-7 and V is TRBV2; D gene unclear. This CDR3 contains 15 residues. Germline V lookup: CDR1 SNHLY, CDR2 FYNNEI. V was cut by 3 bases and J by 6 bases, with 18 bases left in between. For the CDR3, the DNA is TGTGCCAGCAGTGAGATAACCGCCAATGAAGGCGAGCAGTACTTC. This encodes CASSEITANEGEQYF.

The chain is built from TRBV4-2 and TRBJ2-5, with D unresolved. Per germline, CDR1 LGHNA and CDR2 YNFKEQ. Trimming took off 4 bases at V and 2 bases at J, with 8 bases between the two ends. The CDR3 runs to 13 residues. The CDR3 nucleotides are TGTGCCAGCAGCCCCCAGCCTCAAGAGACCCAGTACTTC. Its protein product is CASSPQPQETQYF.

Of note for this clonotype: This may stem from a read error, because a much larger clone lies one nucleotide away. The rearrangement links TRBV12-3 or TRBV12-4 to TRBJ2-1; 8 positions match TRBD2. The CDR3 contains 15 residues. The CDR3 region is CASNRGGPSYNGQFF. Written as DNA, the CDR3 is TGTGCCAGCAATCGCGGGGGGCCCTCCTACAATGGGCAGTTCTTC.

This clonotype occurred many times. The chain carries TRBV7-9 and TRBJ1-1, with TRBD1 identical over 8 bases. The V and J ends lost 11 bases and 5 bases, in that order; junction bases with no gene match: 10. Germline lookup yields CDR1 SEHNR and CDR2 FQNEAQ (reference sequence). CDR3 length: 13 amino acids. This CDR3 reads CAGDRGEGTEAFF. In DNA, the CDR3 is TGTGCCGGAGACAGGGGAGAAGGAACTGAAGCTTTCTTT. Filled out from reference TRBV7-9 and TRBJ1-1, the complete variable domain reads DTGVSQNPRHKITKRGQNVTFRCDPISEHNRLYWYRQTLGQGPEFLTYFQNEAQLEKSRLLSDRFSAERPKGSFSTLEIQRTEQGDSAMYLCAGDRGEGTEAFFGQGTRLTVV.

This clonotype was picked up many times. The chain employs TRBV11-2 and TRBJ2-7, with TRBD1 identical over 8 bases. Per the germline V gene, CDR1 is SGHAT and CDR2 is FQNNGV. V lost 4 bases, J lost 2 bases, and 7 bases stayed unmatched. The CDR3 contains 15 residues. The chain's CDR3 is CASSSLRGQAYEQYF. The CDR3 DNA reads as TGTGCCAGCAGCTCCCTGCGGGGACAGGCCTACGAGCAGTACTTC.

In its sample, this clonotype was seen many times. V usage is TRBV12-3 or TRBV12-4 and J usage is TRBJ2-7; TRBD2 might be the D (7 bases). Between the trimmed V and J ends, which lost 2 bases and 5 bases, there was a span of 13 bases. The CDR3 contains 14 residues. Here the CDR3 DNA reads TGTGCCAGCAGTTTAAAGGGGGGGGCCCACGAGCAGTACTTC. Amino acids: CASSLKGGAHEQYF.

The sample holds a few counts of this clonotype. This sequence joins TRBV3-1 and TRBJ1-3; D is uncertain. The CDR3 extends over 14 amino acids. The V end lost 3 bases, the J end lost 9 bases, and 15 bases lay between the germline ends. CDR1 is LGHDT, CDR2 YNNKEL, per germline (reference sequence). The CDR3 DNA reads TGTGCCAGCAGCCATTCCGGGCCCCTCATCACCATATATTTT. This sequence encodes CASSHSGPLITIYF.

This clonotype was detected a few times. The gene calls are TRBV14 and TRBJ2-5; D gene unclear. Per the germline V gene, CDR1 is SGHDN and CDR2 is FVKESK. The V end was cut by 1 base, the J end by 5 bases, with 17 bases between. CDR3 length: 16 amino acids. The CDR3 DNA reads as TGTGCCAGCAGCCAAGGCCCTCGGACCGCTCGGGAGACCCAGTACTTC. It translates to CASSQGPRTARETQYF.

In DNA, the CDR3 is TGCGCCAGCAGCTTGGAAGGATGGGGAAATGGAAACACCATATATTTT. This encodes CASSLEGWGNGNTIYF. V is TRBV5-1 and J is TRBJ1-3; D is unclear. The length of the CDR3 is 16 residues. Between the trimmed V and J ends, which lost 0 bases and 3 bases, there was a span of 13 bases. Germline V CDR1 and CDR2: SGHRS, YFSETQ.

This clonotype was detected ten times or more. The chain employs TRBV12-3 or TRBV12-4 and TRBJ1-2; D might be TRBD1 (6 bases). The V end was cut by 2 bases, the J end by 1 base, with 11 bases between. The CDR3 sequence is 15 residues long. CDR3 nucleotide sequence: TGTGCCAGCAGTTTACGGACAGCGGATAACTATGGCTACACCTTC. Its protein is CASSLRTADNYGYTF.

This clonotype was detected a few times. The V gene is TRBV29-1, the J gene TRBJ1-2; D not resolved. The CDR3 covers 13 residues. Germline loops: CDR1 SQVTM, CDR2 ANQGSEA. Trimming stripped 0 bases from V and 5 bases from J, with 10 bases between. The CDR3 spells CSVEDLQHYGYTF. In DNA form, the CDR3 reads TGCAGCGTTGAAGATCTACAGCATTATGGCTACACCTTC. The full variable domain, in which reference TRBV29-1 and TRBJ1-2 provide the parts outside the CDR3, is SAVISQKPSRDICQRGTSLTIQCQVDSQVTMMFWYRQQPGQSLTLIATANQGSEATYESGFVIDKFPISRPNLTFSTLTVSNMSPEDSSIYLCSVEDLQHYGYTFGSGTRLTVV.

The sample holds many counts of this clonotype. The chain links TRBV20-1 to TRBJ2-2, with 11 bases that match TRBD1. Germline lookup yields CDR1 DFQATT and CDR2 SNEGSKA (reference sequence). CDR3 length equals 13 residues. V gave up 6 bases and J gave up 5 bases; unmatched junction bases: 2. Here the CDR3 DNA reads TGCAGTGCCGGACAGGGGGCAACCGGGGAGCTGTTTTTT. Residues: CSAGQGATGELFF.

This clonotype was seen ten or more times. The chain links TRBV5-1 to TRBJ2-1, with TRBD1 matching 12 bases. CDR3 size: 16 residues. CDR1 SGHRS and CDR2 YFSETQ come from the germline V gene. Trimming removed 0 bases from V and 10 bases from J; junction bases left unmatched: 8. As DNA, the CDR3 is TGCGCCAGCAGCTTGGGGCGGGACAGGGGGCCTCGGGAGCAGTTCTTC. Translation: CASSLGRDRGPREQFF.

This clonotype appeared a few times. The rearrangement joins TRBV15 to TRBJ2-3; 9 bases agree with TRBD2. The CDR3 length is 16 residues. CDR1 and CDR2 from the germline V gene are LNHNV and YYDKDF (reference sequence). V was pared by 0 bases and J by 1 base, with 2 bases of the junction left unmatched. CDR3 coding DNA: TGTGCCACCAGCAGAGAAATAGCGGGGGGCACAGATACGCAGTATTTT. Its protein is CATSREIAGGTDTQYF.

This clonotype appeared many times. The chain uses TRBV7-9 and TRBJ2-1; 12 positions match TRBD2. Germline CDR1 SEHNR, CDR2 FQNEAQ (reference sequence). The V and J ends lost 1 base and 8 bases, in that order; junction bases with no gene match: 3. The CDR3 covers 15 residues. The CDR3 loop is CASSLVRLAGDEQFF. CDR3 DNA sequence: TGTGCCAGCAGCTTAGTACGACTAGCGGGGGATGAGCAGTTCTTC.

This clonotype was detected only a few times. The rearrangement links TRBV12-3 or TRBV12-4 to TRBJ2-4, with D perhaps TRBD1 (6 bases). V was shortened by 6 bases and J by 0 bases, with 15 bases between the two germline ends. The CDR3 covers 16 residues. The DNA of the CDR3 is TGTGCCAGCAGCCCCACAGGGCCCTTAGCCAAAAACATTCAGTACTTC. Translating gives CASSPTGPLAKNIQYF.

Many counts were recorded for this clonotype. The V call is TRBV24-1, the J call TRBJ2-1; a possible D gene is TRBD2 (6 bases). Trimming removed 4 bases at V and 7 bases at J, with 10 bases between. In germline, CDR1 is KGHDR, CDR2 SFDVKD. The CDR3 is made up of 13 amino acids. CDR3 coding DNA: TGTGCCACCAGTGAACCGACTAGGAATGAGCAGTTCTTC. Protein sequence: CATSEPTRNEQFF.

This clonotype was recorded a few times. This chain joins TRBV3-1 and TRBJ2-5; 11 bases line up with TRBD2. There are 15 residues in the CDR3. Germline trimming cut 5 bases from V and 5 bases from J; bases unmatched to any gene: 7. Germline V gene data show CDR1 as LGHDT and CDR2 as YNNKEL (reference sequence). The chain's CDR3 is CASSNLAGGRETQYF. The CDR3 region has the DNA TGTGCCAGCAGCAACTTAGCGGGGGGGCGGGAGACCCAGTACTTC.

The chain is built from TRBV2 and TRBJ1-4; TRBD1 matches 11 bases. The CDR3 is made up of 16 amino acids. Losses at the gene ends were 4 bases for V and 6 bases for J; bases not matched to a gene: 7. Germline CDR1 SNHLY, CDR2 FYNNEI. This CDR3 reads CASSGTGGGRDEKLFF. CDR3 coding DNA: TGTGCCAGCAGTGGGACAGGGGGCGGTCGAGATGAAAAACTGTTTTTT. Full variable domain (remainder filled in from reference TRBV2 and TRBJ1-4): EPEVTQTPSHQVTQMGQEVILRCVPISNHLYFYWYRQILGQKVEFLVSFYNNEISEKSEIFDDQFSVERPDGSNFTLKIRSTKLEDSAMYFCASSGTGGGRDEKLFFGSGTQLSVL.

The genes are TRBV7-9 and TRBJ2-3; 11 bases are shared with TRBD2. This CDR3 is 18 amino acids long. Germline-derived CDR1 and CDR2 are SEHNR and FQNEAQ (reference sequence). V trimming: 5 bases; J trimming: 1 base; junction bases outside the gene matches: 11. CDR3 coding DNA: TGTGCCAGCAGCCGGGGGTCTAGCGGGGGGCCCGGCACAGATACGCAGTATTTT. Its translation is CASSRGSSGGPGTDTQYF.

The CDR3 protein is CASTDPGQANTGELFF. The CDR3 region has the DNA TGTGCCAGCACCGACCCGGGACAGGCGAACACCGGGGAGCTGTTTTTT. The chain joins TRBV6-1 to TRBJ2-2, with 8 nucleotides matching TRBD1. CDR3 length: 16 amino acids. Trimming took 7 bases from V and 0 from J; bases not matched to a gene: 7. Germline CDR1 is MNHNS and CDR2 is SASEGT.

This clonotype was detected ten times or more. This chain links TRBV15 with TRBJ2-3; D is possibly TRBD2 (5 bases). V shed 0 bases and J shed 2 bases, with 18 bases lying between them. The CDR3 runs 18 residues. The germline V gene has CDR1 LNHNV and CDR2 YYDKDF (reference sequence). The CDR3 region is CATSRDLAGSGNTDTQYF. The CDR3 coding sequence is TGTGCCACCAGCAGAGATCTAGCAGGCAGTGGAAACACAGATACGCAGTATTTT. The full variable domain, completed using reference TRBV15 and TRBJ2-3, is DAMVIQNPRYQVTQFGKPVTLSCSQTLNHNVMYWYQQKSSQAPKLLFHYYDKDFNNEADTPDNFQSRRPNTSFCFLDIRSPGLGDTAMYLCATSRDLAGSGNTDTQYFGPGTRLTVL.